This T cell receptor beta chain was sequenced for a study of CD8 T cells in ankylosing spondylitis (dated by TCRdb to about 2017). Describing the broader study: The study profiled T cell receptor beta repertoires in healthy donors and ankylosing spondylitis patients to find disease-linked TCR variants. The full study cohort comprised 20 to 30 ankylosing spondylitis patients and approximately 100 healthy donors. Peripheral blood was sampled, and synovial fluid was also collected from ankylosing spondylitis patients. Results and caveats for the whole study, not just this receptor: Some motif variants had previously been reported in the synovial fluid and blood of reactive arthritis patients, which suggests shared mechanisms of disease initiation. A TCR beta motif made up of several highly homologous amino acid variants appeared to be characteristic of blood from ankylosing spondylitis patients. The disease-linked clones were reported as significantly enriched in matched synovial fluid samples from ankylosing spondylitis patients. The disease-linked clones showed a CD8+ phenotype and occurred at relatively low frequencies in peripheral blood.

The sample was run on an Illumina HiSeq 2500. Quantitative 5'-RACE with molecular barcodes was the method used to prepare the TCR beta libraries. The original pipeline was this. A new computational method based on a probabilistic model of VDJ rearrangement was used to identify disease-linked TCR variants. TCRdb trimmed public reads at Q25 via fastp, called clones via MiXCR and kept in-frame beta chains. Identical CDR3 protein sequences are pooled into one entry, listed with their most common genes and DNA. Clone size and V and J calls follow TCRdb, not the original study. The sample has under 250,000 distinct CDR3 sequences on record, 32% of them singletons. The leading ten clones occupy 4% to 5.5% of the sample. In regard to this clonotype: Its cognate antigen has yet to be identified. Base quality data are lacking; no much larger clone is found one base away.

The junction carries 18 bases between V and J, which are trimmed by 8 bases and 8 bases respectively. The CDR3, from cysteine to phenylalanine, totals 14 residues. The sequence is cut down to CDR3 DNA, 42 bases in frame from base 1. Via the germline V gene, CDR1 is SGHVS and CDR2 FNYEAQ. The clonotype originates from a male donor with ankylosing spondylitis or in good health (not recorded which). The V and J genes are TRBV7-6 and TRBJ1-4, with the D gene too uncertain to name. The sequenced sample consisted of blood, either unsorted or a sorted T cell fraction (not recorded which). The sequenced DNA is TGTGCCAGCCTCGGTATCCGAGGCGTGGAAAAACTGTTTTTT. It translates to CASLGIRGVEKLFF.